These T cell receptor beta chains were read from a single sample in a study of T cells in Graves' hyperthyroidism and ophthalmopathy. TCRdb re-called the multiplex PCR reads through MiXCR, storing one row per CDR3 protein. The sample has over 700,000 distinct CDR3 sequences, 38% seen once. The sample consisted of blood. All receptors come from a man aged 18 to 30 with Graves' hyperthyroidism. Each CDR3 is given with its conserved first and last residue. The order of the fields is J gene, V gene, clone size, D gene, CDR3 DNA, CDR3 protein. D genes are given only for firm matches. Rows may omit the clone size; those that give it use once, few, many or a size class.

J gene: TRBJ2-2
V gene: TRBV10-3
clone size: .
D gene: .
CDR3 DNA: TGTGCCATCAGTGAAGACACCGGGGAGCTGTTTTTT
CDR3 protein: CAISEDTGELFF

J gene: TRBJ1-1
V gene: TRBV11-1
clone size: .
D gene: .
CDR3 DNA: TGTGCCAGCAGCCCGGGGACATTTCTGAACACTGAAGCTTTCTTT
CDR3 protein: CASSPGTFLNTEAFF

J gene: TRBJ2-7
V gene: TRBV10-3
clone size: .
D gene: .
CDR3 DNA: TGTGCCATCAGCCGGAACTCCTACGAGCAGTACTTC
CDR3 protein: CAISRNSYEQYF

J gene: TRBJ2-5
V gene: TRBV9
clone size: .
D gene: TRBD2
CDR3 DNA: TGTGCCAGCAGGAACACTAGCGGGGGAAGCGAGGAGACCCAGTACTTC
CDR3 protein: CASRNTSGGSEETQYF

J gene: TRBJ1-1
V gene: TRBV13
clone size: .
D gene: TRBD1
CDR3 DNA: TGTGCCAGCAGCCGAACCCGGGACAGGAACACTGAAGCTTTCTTT
CDR3 protein: CASSRTRDRNTEAFF

J gene: TRBJ1-1
V gene: TRBV19
clone size: .
D gene: .
CDR3 DNA: TGTGCCAGTAGTTCCAGGGACAACTTGAACACTGAAGCTTTCTTT
CDR3 protein: CASSSRDNLNTEAFF

J gene: TRBJ1-1
V gene: TRBV29-1
clone size: many
D gene: .
CDR3 DNA: TGCAGCGTTGAACTGGGTTTGACCACTGAAGCTTTCTTT
CDR3 protein: CSVELGLTTEAFF

J gene: TRBJ2-6
V gene: TRBV7-9
clone size: many
D gene: .
CDR3 DNA: TGTGCCAGCAGCTTAGGGCATCTATCTGGGGCCAACGTCCTGACTTTC
CDR3 protein: CASSLGHLSGANVLTF

J gene: TRBJ2-7
V gene: TRBV20-1
clone size: few
D gene: .
CDR3 DNA: TGCAGTGCCCTCAGGGGTCCCTACGAGCAGTACTTC
CDR3 protein: CSALRGPYEQYF

J gene: TRBJ2-5
V gene: TRBV20-1
clone size: many
D gene: TRBD2
CDR3 DNA: TGCAGTGCTAATGGCTGGCGGGAGGGCTGGGAGACCCAGTACTTC
CDR3 protein: CSANGWREGWETQYF

J gene: TRBJ1-1
V gene: TRBV9
clone size: many
D gene: TRBD1
CDR3 DNA: TGTGCCAGCAGCGTCACCGGGACAGGGAACACTGAAGCTTTCTTT
CDR3 protein: CASSVTGTGNTEAFF

J gene: TRBJ1-6
V gene: TRBV12-3/TRBV12-4
clone size: .
D gene: .
CDR3 DNA: TGTGCCAGCAACTGGGAAAACCCGGAGATACCCCTCCACTTT
CDR3 protein: CASNWENPEIPLHF

J gene: TRBJ2-5
V gene: TRBV20-1
clone size: many
D gene: .
CDR3 DNA: TGCAGTGCTAGAGCTGCAGGGAGAGAGACCCAGTACTTC
CDR3 protein: CSARAAGRETQYF

J gene: TRBJ1-1
V gene: TRBV9
clone size: once
D gene: .
CDR3 DNA: TGTGCCAGCAGCGTATCGGCGGGGAACACTGAAGCTTTCTTT
CDR3 protein: CASSVSAGNTEAFF

J gene: TRBJ2-7
V gene: TRBV10-1
clone size: few
D gene: .
CDR3 DNA: TGCGCCAGCAGTGAGTCCCAAGGGGACTACGAGCAGTACTTC
CDR3 protein: CASSESQGDYEQYF

J gene: TRBJ2-7
V gene: TRBV4-2
clone size: few
D gene: TRBD2
CDR3 DNA: TGTGCCAGCAGCCAAGGCCCTAGCGGGGGCTCCTACGAGCAGTACTTC
CDR3 protein: CASSQGPSGGSYEQYF

J gene: TRBJ2-7
V gene: TRBV29-1
clone size: many
D gene: .
CDR3 DNA: TGCAGCGTCCTCCTAGAGTCCTACGAGCAGTACTTC
CDR3 protein: CSVLLESYEQYF

J gene: TRBJ1-1
V gene: TRBV10-3
clone size: .
D gene: TRBD1
CDR3 DNA: TGTGCCATCAGGGAGGGGACAGGGATCGATAACACTGAAGCTTTCTTT
CDR3 protein: CAIREGTGIDNTEAFF

J gene: TRBJ1-2
V gene: TRBV12-3/TRBV12-4
clone size: .
D gene: .
CDR3 DNA: TGTGCCAGCAGTTTCCCGGGAAGGGATGGCTACACCTTC
CDR3 protein: CASSFPGRDGYTF

J gene: TRBJ2-5
V gene: TRBV12-3/TRBV12-4
clone size: many
D gene: TRBD2
CDR3 DNA: TGTGCCAGCGGGAGGGCCTCAGAGACCCAGTACTTC
CDR3 protein: CASGRASETQYF

J gene: TRBJ1-1
V gene: TRBV6-6
clone size: .
D gene: .
CDR3 DNA: TGTGCCATCCTTAGCCCGGGGGTTTTGACAGGTTCTAACACTGAAGCTTTCTTT
CDR3 protein: CAILSPGVLTGSNTEAFF

J gene: TRBJ1-6
V gene: TRBV4-1
clone size: .
D gene: .
CDR3 DNA: TGCGCCAGCAGCCAAGGTCTCCGGGGTGGCGACTATAATTCACCCCTCCACTTT
CDR3 protein: CASSQGLRGGDYNSPLHF

J gene: TRBJ1-4
V gene: TRBV12-3/TRBV12-4
clone size: few
D gene: TRBD1
CDR3 DNA: TGTGCCAGCAGCTACTCTACAGGGGTCACTAATGAAAAACTGTTTTTT
CDR3 protein: CASSYSTGVTNEKLFF

J gene: TRBJ1-2
V gene: TRBV20-1
clone size: .
D gene: TRBD1
CDR3 DNA: TGCAGTGCTGAGGACAGGGTGGATGGCTACACCTTC
CDR3 protein: CSAEDRVDGYTF

J gene: TRBJ1-2
V gene: TRBV4-1
clone size: few
D gene: .
CDR3 DNA: TGCGCCAGCAGCCAAGGAATCGCCTACTATGGCTACACCTTC
CDR3 protein: CASSQGIAYYGYTF

J gene: TRBJ1-6
V gene: TRBV5-6
clone size: few
D gene: .
CDR3 DNA: TGTGCCAGCAGCTTGGATGGACAGTTTAATTCACCCCTCCACTTT
CDR3 protein: CASSLDGQFNSPLHF

J gene: TRBJ2-2
V gene: TRBV6-6
clone size: .
D gene: .
CDR3 DNA: TGTGCCAGCACCCACTCTGAAACGACCGGGGAGCTGTTTTTT
CDR3 protein: CASTHSETTGELFF

J gene: TRBJ1-4
V gene: TRBV29-1
clone size: many
D gene: TRBD1
CDR3 DNA: TGCAGCGGATCAACAGGGGGCGGAACTAATGAAAAACTGTTTTTT
CDR3 protein: CSGSTGGGTNEKLFF

J gene: TRBJ1-4
V gene: TRBV7-9
clone size: .
D gene: .
CDR3 DNA: TGTGCCAGCAGCCAATTTGTCGGGGACACTAATGAAAAACTGTTTTTT
CDR3 protein: CASSQFVGDTNEKLFF